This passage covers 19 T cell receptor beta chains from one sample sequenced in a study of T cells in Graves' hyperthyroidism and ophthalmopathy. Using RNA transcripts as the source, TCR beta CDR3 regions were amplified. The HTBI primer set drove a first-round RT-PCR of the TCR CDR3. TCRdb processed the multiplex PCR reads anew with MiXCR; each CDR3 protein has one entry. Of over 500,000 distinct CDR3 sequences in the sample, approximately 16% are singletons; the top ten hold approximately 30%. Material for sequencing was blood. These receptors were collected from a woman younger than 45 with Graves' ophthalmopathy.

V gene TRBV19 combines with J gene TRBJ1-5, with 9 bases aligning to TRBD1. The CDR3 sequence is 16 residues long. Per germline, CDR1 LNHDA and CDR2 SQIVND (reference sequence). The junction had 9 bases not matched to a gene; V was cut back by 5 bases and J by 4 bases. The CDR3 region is CASSPRRDRENQPQHF. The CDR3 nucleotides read TGTGCCAGTAGTCCAAGAAGGGACAGGGAAAATCAGCCCCAGCATTTT.

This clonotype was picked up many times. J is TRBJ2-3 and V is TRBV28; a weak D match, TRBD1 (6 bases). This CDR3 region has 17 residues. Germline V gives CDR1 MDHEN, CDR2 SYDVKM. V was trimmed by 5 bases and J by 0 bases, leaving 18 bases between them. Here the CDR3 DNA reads TGTGCCAGCAGTCCCGCGTGGGGGACAACTAGCACAGATACGCAGTATTTT. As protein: CASSPAWGTTSTDTQYF.

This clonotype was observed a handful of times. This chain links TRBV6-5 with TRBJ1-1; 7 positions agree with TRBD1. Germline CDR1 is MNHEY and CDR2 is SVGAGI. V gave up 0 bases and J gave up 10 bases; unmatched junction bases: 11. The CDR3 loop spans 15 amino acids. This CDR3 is CASSYSSQGVRGAFF. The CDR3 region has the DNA TGTGCCAGCAGTTACTCGAGCCAGGGGGTACGAGGAGCTTTCTTT.

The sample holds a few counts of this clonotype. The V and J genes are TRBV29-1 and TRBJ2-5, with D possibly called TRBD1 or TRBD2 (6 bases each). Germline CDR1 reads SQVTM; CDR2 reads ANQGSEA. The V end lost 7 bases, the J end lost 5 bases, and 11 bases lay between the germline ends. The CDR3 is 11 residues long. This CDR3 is CSGGARETQYF. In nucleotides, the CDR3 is TGCAGCGGGGGGGCTCGGGAGACCCAGTACTTC.

For the CDR3, the DNA is TGTGCCCGCGGGACTAGCGGGAACACCGGGGAGCTGTTTTTT. This codes for CARGTSGNTGELFF. The chain recombines TRBV7-8 with TRBJ2-2; 11 nucleotides match TRBD2. Germline lookup yields CDR1 SGHVS and CDR2 FQNEAQ. This CDR3 contains 14 residues. The J segment lost 1 base and the V segment lost 11 bases, leaving 3 bases of the junction unmatched.

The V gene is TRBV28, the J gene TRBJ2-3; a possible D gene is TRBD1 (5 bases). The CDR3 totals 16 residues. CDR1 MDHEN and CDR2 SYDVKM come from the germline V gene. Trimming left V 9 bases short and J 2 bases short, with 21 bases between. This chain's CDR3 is CASPPDIFGHTDTQYF. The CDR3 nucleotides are TGTGCCAGTCCGCCGGACATCTTTGGACACACAGATACGCAGTATTTT.

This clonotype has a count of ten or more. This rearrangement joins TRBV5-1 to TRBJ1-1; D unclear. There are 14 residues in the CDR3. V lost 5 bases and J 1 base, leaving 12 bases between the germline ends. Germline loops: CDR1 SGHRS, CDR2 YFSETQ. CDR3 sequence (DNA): TGCGCCAGCAGATTCGAGGGCGGGAACACTGAAGCTTTCTTT. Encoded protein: CASRFEGGNTEAFF.

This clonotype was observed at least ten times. CDR3 loop: CASSLVAEQYNEQFF. In nucleotides, the CDR3 is TGCGCCAGCAGCTTGGTAGCGGAACAATACAATGAGCAGTTCTTC. The chain employs TRBV5-1 and TRBJ2-1, with a weak D call TRBD2 (6 bases). The CDR3 contains 15 residues. The germline V gene encodes CDR1 SGHRS and CDR2 YFSETQ. Trimming took 0 bases from V and 4 from J, leaving 11 bases between them.

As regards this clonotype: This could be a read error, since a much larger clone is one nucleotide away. In nucleotides, the CDR3 is TGTGTCAGCAGTTTAAGTCGCAGAACCTATTCTGGAAACACCATATATTTT. This encodes CVSSLSRRTYSGNTIYF. The rearrangement uses TRBV6-5 and TRBJ1-3; D is unresolved. Looked up from germline, CDR1 is MNHEY and CDR2 is SVGAGI. The CDR3 runs to 17 residues.

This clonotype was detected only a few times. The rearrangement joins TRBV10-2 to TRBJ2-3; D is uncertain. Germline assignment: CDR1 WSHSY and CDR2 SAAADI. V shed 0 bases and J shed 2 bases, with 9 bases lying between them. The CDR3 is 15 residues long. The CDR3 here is CASSESWGFTDTQYF. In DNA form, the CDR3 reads TGCGCCAGCAGTGAGTCATGGGGTTTCACAGATACGCAGTATTTT.

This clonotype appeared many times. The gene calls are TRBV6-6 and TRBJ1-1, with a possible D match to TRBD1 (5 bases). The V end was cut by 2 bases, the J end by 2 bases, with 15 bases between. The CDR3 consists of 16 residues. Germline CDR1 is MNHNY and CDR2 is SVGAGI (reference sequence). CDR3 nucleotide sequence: TGTGCCAGCAGTTACGCCCATCGGACACTTAACACTGAAGCTTTCTTT. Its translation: CASSYAHRTLNTEAFF.

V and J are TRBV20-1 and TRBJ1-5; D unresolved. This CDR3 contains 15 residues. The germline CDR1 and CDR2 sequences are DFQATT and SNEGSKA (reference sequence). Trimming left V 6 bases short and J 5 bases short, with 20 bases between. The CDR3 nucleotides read TGCAGTGCGGACGGTCTGGACGAGTCCCATCAGCCCCAGCATTTT. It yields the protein CSADGLDESHQPQHF.

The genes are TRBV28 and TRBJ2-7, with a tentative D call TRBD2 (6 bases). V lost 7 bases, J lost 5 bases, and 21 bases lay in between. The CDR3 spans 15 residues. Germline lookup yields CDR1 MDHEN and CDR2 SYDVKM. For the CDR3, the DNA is TGTGCCAGCACCCCGGTGGGGGGAGTTAAGAACGAGCAGTACTTC. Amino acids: CASTPVGGVKNEQYF. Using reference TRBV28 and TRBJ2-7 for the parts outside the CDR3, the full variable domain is DVKVTQSSRYLVKRTGEKVFLECVQDMDHENMFWYRQDPGLGLRLIYFSYDVKMKEKGDIPEGYSVSREKKERFSLILESASTNQTSMYLCASTPVGGVKNEQYFGPGTRLTVT.

The CDR3: CSASRGEAQYF. The CDR3 DNA follows: TGCAGTGCTTCGCGGGGGGAGGCCCAGTACTTC. The chain carries TRBV20-1 and TRBJ2-5; the match to TRBD2 covers 8 bases. Germline V gene lookup returns CDR1 DFQATT and CDR2 SNEGSKA (reference sequence). After removal of 5 bases from V and 9 bases from J, the junction contained 5 bases not matched to a gene. The CDR3 has 11 amino acids.

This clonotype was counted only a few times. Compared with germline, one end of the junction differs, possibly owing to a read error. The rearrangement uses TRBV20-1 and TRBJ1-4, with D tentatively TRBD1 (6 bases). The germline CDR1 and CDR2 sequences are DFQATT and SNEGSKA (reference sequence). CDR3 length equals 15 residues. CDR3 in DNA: TGCAGTGCTAGAGATACGGGGGCCACTAATGGAAAACTGTTTTTT. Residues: CSARDTGATNGKLFF.

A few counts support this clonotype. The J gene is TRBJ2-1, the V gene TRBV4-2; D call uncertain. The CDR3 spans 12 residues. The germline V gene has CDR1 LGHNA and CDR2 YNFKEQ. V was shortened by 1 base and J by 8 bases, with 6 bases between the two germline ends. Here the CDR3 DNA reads TGTGCCAGCAGCCAAGTTGTCGATGAGCAGTTCTTC. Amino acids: CASSQVVDEQFF.

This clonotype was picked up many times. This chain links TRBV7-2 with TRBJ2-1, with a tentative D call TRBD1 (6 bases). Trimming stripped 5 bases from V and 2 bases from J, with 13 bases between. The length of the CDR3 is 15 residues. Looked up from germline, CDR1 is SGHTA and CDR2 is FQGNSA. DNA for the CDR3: TGTGCCAGCAGCCCTATCCGGACAGCCTACAATGAGCAGTTCTTC. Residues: CASSPIRTAYNEQFF.

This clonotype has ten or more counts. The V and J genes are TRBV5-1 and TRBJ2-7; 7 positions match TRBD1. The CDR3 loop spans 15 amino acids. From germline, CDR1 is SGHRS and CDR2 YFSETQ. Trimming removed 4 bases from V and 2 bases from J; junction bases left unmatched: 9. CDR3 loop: CASSLFATGPYEQYF. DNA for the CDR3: TGCGCCAGCAGCCTCTTCGCGACAGGGCCCTACGAGCAGTACTTC.

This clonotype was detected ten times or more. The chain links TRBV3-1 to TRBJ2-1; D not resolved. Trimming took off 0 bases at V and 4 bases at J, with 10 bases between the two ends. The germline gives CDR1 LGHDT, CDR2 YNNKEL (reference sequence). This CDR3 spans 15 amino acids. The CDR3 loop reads CASSQEGIRYNEQFF. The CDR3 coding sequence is TGTGCCAGCAGCCAAGAGGGGATTAGGTACAATGAGCAGTTCTTC.